One T cell receptor (beta chain) is described in this entry. This record comes from a study of blood T cell repertoires in COVID-19. Across the study: Samples came from the United States, Italy and Spain, spanning acute and convalescent COVID-19.

Trimming at V came to 0 bases and at J to 4 bases, leaving 6 bases not matched to a gene. CDR1 is MNHNS, CDR2 SASEGT, per germline. The CDR3 length is 17 residues. Seattle's enrolled individuals joined amid active infection and were then monitored longitudinally. The table came from immunoSEQ multiplex PCR; TCRdb's copy has only in-frame clones and leaves some out. Among more than 200,000 clones listed, approximately 80% were seen once. The source material was peripheral blood. The chain couples TRBV6-1 to TRBJ2-1; 10 bases align to TRBD2. This clonotype was sampled from a woman aged 80 or over with COVID-19, enrolled during active disease. CDR3 loop: CASSEAAGGPGYNEQFF. CDR3 coding DNA: TGTGCCAGCAGTGAAGCAGCGGGGGGGCCTGGGTACAATGAGCAGTTCTTC.